This is a list of T cell receptor beta chains from one sample in a study of a mutant IDH1 vaccine in newly diagnosed glioma. What these receptors recognize is not known. Method: immunoSEQ multiplex PCR; TCRdb's copy keeps in-frame clones and lacks some. The data contain around 84,000 clones, over 75% of them singletons. This sample comprised PBMCs, obtained from a glioma patient whose treatment included an IDH1 peptide vaccine. These receptors all stem from a man aged 35 to 55 with glioma. CDR3s include the opening cysteine and the closing phenylalanine or tryptophan. D genes are given only for firm matches. Only some rows state a clone size, as once, few, many or a class for expanded clones.

CDR3aa: CAISASTGELFF
CDR3nt: TGTGCCATCAGTGCGAGCACCGGGGAGCTGTTTTTT
abundance: -
j_gene: TRBJ2-2
d_gene: -
v_gene: TRBV10-3
len: 12

CDR3aa: CASSSYGGTNEKLFF
CDR3nt: TGTGCCAGCAGTTCTTATGGGGGAACTAATGAAAAACTGTTTTTT
abundance: -
j_gene: TRBJ1-4
d_gene: -
v_gene: TRBV7-9
len: 15

CDR3aa: CASSYSIPGYTEAFF
CDR3nt: TGTGCCAGCAGTTACTCGATCCCCGGGTACACTGAAGCTTTCTTT
abundance: -
j_gene: TRBJ1-1
d_gene: -
v_gene: TRBV6-5
len: 15

CDR3aa: CASRVAGPQETQYF
CDR3nt: TGTGCCAGCAGGGTAGCGGGGCCCCAAGAGACCCAGTACTTC
abundance: many
j_gene: TRBJ2-5
d_gene: TRBD2
v_gene: TRBV6-6
len: 14

CDR3aa: CASSLDPGQSTDTQYF
CDR3nt: TGTGCCAGCAGCTTGGACCCGGGACAGAGCACAGATACGCAGTATTTT
abundance: -
j_gene: TRBJ2-3
d_gene: TRBD1
v_gene: TRBV5-8
len: 16

CDR3aa: CASSLGTGGQETQYF
CDR3nt: TGTGCCAGCAGCTTAGGGACAGGGGGCCAAGAGACCCAGTACTTC
abundance: -
j_gene: TRBJ2-5
d_gene: TRBD1
v_gene: TRBV11-1
len: 15

CDR3aa: CASSYTTGTVDGYTF
CDR3nt: TGTGCCAGCAGTTACACAACAGGGACGGTCGATGGCTACACCTTC
abundance: -
j_gene: TRBJ1-2
d_gene: -
v_gene: TRBV6-6
len: 15

CDR3aa: CASSPFLQGRNEQYF
CDR3nt: TGTGCCAGCAGCCCGTTTCTCCAGGGGCGGAACGAGCAGTACTTC
abundance: -
j_gene: TRBJ2-7
d_gene: -
v_gene: TRBV7-8
len: 15

CDR3aa: CASSLASQDTGELFF
CDR3nt: TGTGCCAGCAGCTTAGCGTCTCAGGACACCGGGGAGCTGTTTTTT
abundance: -
j_gene: TRBJ2-2
d_gene: -
v_gene: TRBV7-2
len: 15

CDR3aa: CARTGVTMNTEAFF
CDR3nt: TGTGCCCGGACAGGGGTGACCATGAACACTGAAGCTTTCTTT
abundance: -
j_gene: TRBJ1-1
d_gene: TRBD1
v_gene: TRBV30
len: 14

CDR3aa: CASSLGTQHVEAKNIQYF
CDR3nt: TGTGCCAGCAGTTTAGGAACCCAGCACGTAGAGGCCAAAAACATTCAGTACTTC
abundance: -
j_gene: TRBJ2-4
d_gene: -
v_gene: TRBV28
len: 18

CDR3aa: CASFRDRVNTGELFF
CDR3nt: TGTGCCAGCTTCCGGGACAGGGTGAACACCGGGGAGCTGTTTTTT
abundance: -
j_gene: TRBJ2-2
d_gene: TRBD1
v_gene: TRBV7-2
len: 15

CDR3aa: CASSLVRGGNGYTF
CDR3nt: TGTGCCAGCAGCTTGGTGAGGGGTGGGAATGGCTACACCTTC
abundance: -
j_gene: TRBJ1-2
d_gene: -
v_gene: TRBV5-4
len: 14

CDR3aa: CASSWAGLAGVETQYF
CDR3nt: TGTGCCAGCAGTTGGGCCGGACTAGCGGGGGTAGAGACCCAGTACTTC
abundance: once
j_gene: TRBJ2-5
d_gene: TRBD2
v_gene: TRBV5-8
len: 16

CDR3aa: CATSRVPGLGSTDTQYF
CDR3nt: TGTGCCACCAGCAGAGTCCCGGGACTAGGCAGCACAGATACGCAGTATTTT
abundance: -
j_gene: TRBJ2-3
d_gene: TRBD2
v_gene: TRBV15
len: 17

CDR3aa: CASCAGQGRFSGTEAFF
CDR3nt: TGTGCCAGCTGCGCGGGACAGGGGCGGTTCTCCGGCACTGAAGCTTTCTTT
abundance: -
j_gene: TRBJ1-1
d_gene: TRBD1
v_gene: TRBV18
len: 17

CDR3aa: CASSLHYEQYF
CDR3nt: TGTGCCAGCAGCCTCCACTACGAGCAGTACTTC
abundance: -
j_gene: TRBJ2-7
d_gene: -
v_gene: TRBV11-1
len: 11

CDR3aa: CASSPFAGQGRGYTF
CDR3nt: TGTGCCAGCAGCCCGTTTGCGGGACAGGGGCGAGGCTACACCTTC
abundance: -
j_gene: TRBJ1-2
d_gene: TRBD1
v_gene: TRBV5-4
len: 15

CDR3aa: CASSRVSGDPQYF
CDR3nt: TGCGCCAGCAGCCGAGTATCAGGGGATCCGCAGTATTTT
abundance: -
j_gene: TRBJ2-3
d_gene: -
v_gene: TRBV4-3
len: 13

CDR3aa: CASSLDGVRVGTEAFF
CDR3nt: TGTGCCAGCAGCTTAGACGGGGTCAGGGTAGGAACTGAAGCTTTCTTT
abundance: -
j_gene: TRBJ1-1
d_gene: -
v_gene: TRBV7-8
len: 16

CDR3aa: CASRPGQGYSGANVLTF
CDR3nt: TGTGCCAGCAGACCAGGACAGGGGTACTCTGGGGCCAACGTCCTGACTTTC
abundance: -
j_gene: TRBJ2-6
d_gene: TRBD1
v_gene: TRBV2
len: 17

CDR3aa: CASSLSQGRSYTF
CDR3nt: TGTGCCAGCAGTTTATCCCAGGGTCGGAGCTACACCTTC
abundance: once
j_gene: TRBJ1-2
d_gene: -
v_gene: TRBV28
len: 13

CDR3aa: CASSIGATYGYTF
CDR3nt: TGTGCCAGTAGTATAGGGGCAACCTATGGCTACACCTTC
abundance: -
j_gene: TRBJ1-2
d_gene: -
v_gene: TRBV19
len: 13

CDR3aa: CASSLGGSGANVLTF
CDR3nt: TGTGCCAGCAGCTTAGGGGGTTCCGGGGCCAACGTCCTGACTTTC
abundance: -
j_gene: TRBJ2-6
d_gene: -
v_gene: TRBV7-2
len: 15

CDR3aa: CASSVGAHNWGEKLFF
CDR3nt: TGTGCCAGCAGCGTTGGTGCCCACAATTGGGGTGAAAAACTGTTTTTT
abundance: few
j_gene: TRBJ1-4
d_gene: -
v_gene: TRBV9
len: 16

CDR3aa: CASSVAGANVLTF
CDR3nt: TGTGCCAGCAGCGTAGCTGGGGCCAACGTCCTGACTTTC
abundance: -
j_gene: TRBJ2-6
d_gene: -
v_gene: TRBV9
len: 13

CDR3aa: CASSLLRQSVNYGYTF
CDR3nt: TGTGCCAGCAGCTTATTAAGACAGTCAGTCAACTATGGCTACACCTTC
abundance: -
j_gene: TRBJ1-2
d_gene: -
v_gene: TRBV11-2
len: 16

CDR3aa: CASSLIGNTDTQYF
CDR3nt: TGTGCCAGCAGTTTAATCGGGAACACAGATACGCAGTATTTT
abundance: -
j_gene: TRBJ2-3
d_gene: -
v_gene: TRBV28
len: 14

CDR3aa: CASLDGRAGGKWDSNQPQHF
CDR3nt: TGTGCCAGCCTCGACGGCCGGGCAGGGGGAAAGTGGGATAGCAATCAGCCCCAGCATTTT
abundance: -
j_gene: TRBJ1-5
d_gene: TRBD1
v_gene: TRBV19
len: 20

CDR3aa: CASSTPRQGPSEKLFF
CDR3nt: TGTGCCAGCAGCACTCCGCGACAGGGTCCGAGTGAAAAACTGTTTTTT
abundance: -
j_gene: TRBJ1-4
d_gene: TRBD1
v_gene: TRBV7-9
len: 16

CDR3aa: CASSLQGTSGRRYEQYF
CDR3nt: TGTGCCAGCAGTTTACAAGGGACTAGCGGGAGGAGGTACGAGCAGTACTTC
abundance: -
j_gene: TRBJ2-7
d_gene: TRBD2
v_gene: TRBV27
len: 17

CDR3aa: CASSLKRTGISYEQYF
CDR3nt: TGCGCCAGCAGCTTAAAAAGGACAGGCATCTCCTACGAGCAGTACTTC
abundance: -
j_gene: TRBJ2-7
d_gene: TRBD1
v_gene: TRBV5-1
len: 16

CDR3aa: CASSSLGAGGYGYTF
CDR3nt: TGCGCCAGCAGCTCCCTGGGGGCTGGGGGATATGGCTACACCTTC
abundance: -
j_gene: TRBJ1-2
d_gene: -
v_gene: TRBV5-1
len: 15

CDR3aa: CASSYRAGPHGYTF
CDR3nt: TGTGCCAGCAGTTACCGGGCAGGCCCCCATGGCTACACCTTC
abundance: -
j_gene: TRBJ1-2
d_gene: -
v_gene: TRBV6-5
len: 14

CDR3aa: CASSLTSRLVGGNQPQHF
CDR3nt: TGTGCCAGCAGCTTAACTAGTCGACTGGTTGGGGGCAATCAGCCCCAGCATTTT
abundance: few
j_gene: TRBJ1-5
d_gene: -
v_gene: TRBV7-8
len: 18

CDR3aa: CASSLTGDRGFLPDYGYTF
CDR3nt: TGTGCCAGCAGCTTAACGGGGGACAGGGGATTTCTTCCGGACTATGGCTACACCTTC
abundance: once
j_gene: TRBJ1-2
d_gene: TRBD1
v_gene: TRBV11-2
len: 19

CDR3aa: CASSQESRTKKYEQYF
CDR3nt: TGTGCCAGCAGCCAAGAGTCAAGGACTAAAAAATACGAGCAGTACTTC
abundance: -
j_gene: TRBJ2-7
d_gene: -
v_gene: TRBV14
len: 16

CDR3aa: CASRGTGPSGETQYF
CDR3nt: TGTGCCAGCAGGGGAACAGGCCCCTCTGGGGAGACCCAGTACTTC
abundance: -
j_gene: TRBJ2-5
d_gene: -
v_gene: TRBV2
len: 15

CDR3aa: CASRTGGPGTEGYTF
CDR3nt: TGTGCCAGCAGAACGGGAGGGCCGGGGACGGAAGGCTACACCTTC
abundance: -
j_gene: TRBJ1-2
d_gene: -
v_gene: TRBV7-2
len: 15

CDR3aa: CASSLEVGQPQHF
CDR3nt: TGTGCCAGCAGCTTAGAGGTGGGTCAGCCCCAGCATTTT
abundance: -
j_gene: TRBJ1-5
d_gene: -
v_gene: TRBV7-2
len: 13

CDR3aa: CASSMRTGGPQHF
CDR3nt: TGTGCCAGCAGCATGAGGACTGGTGGGCCCCAGCATTTT
abundance: -
j_gene: TRBJ1-5
d_gene: -
v_gene: TRBV14
len: 13

CDR3aa: CASSLESSFEQFF
CDR3nt: TGTGCCAGCAGCTTAGAGTCTAGCTTTGAGCAGTTCTTC
abundance: -
j_gene: TRBJ2-1
d_gene: -
v_gene: TRBV13
len: 13

CDR3aa: CASKRPNTEAFF
CDR3nt: TGTGCCAGTAAGCGGCCGAACACTGAAGCTTTCTTT
abundance: medium-sized
j_gene: TRBJ1-1
d_gene: -
v_gene: TRBV19
len: 12

CDR3aa: CASSYLSGTEAFF
CDR3nt: TGTGCCAGCAGTTATCTATCGGGTACTGAAGCTTTCTTT
abundance: -
j_gene: TRBJ1-1
d_gene: -
v_gene: TRBV6-5
len: 13